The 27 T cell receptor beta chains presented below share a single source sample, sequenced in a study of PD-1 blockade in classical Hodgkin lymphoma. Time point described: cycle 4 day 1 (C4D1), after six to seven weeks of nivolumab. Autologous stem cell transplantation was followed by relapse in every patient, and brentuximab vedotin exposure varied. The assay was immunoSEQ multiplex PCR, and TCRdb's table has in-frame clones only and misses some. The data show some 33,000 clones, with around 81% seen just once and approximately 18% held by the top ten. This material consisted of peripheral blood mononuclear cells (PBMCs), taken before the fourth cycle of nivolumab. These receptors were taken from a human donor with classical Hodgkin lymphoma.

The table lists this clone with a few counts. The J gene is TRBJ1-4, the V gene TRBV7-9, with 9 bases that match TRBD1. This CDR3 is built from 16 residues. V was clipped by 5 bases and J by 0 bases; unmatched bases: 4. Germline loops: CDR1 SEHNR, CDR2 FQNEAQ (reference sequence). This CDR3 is CASSPGQGATNEKLFF. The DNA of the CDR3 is TGTGCCAGCAGCCCGGGACAGGGCGCAACTAATGAAAAACTGTTTTTT.

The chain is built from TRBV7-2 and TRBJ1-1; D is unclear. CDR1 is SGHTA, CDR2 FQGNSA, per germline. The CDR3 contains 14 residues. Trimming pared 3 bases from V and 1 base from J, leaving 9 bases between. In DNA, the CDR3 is TGTGCCAGCAGCTTTGAGACAAAGAACACTGAAGCTTTCTTT. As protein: CASSFETKNTEAFF.

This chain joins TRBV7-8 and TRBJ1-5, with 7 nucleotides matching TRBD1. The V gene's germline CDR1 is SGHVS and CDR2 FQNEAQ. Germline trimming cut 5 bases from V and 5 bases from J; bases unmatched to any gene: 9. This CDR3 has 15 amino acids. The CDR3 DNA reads TGTGCCAGCAGCCGCGTGACAGGGAATGATCAGCCCCAGCATTTT. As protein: CASSRVTGNDQPQHF.

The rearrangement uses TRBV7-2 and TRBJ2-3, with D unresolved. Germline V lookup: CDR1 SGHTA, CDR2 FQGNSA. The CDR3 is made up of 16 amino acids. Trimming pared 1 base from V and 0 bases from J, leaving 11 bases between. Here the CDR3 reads CASSLEGGFSTDTQYF. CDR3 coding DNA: TGTGCCAGCAGCTTAGAAGGCGGCTTTAGCACAGATACGCAGTATTTT.

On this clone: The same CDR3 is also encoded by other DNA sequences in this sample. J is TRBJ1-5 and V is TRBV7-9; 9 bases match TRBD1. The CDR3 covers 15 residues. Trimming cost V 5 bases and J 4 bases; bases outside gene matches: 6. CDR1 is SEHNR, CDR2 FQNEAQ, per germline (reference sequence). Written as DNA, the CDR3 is TGTGCCAGCAGCAAGGGGACAGGGCAAAATCAGCCCCAGCATTTT. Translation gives CASSKGTGQNQPQHF.

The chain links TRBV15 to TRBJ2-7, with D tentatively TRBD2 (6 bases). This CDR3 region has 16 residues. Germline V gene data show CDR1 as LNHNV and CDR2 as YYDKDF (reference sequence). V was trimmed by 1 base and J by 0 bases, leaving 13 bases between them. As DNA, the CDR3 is TGTGCCACCAGCAGAGCGGGCGGGACCCTCTCCTACGAGCAGTACTTC. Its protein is CATSRAGGTLSYEQYF.

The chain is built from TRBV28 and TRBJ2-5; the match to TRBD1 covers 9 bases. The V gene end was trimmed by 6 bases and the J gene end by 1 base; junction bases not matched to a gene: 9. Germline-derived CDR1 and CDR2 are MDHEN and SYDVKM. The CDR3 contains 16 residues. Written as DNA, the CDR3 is TGTGCCAGCAGCCACGACAGGGGGAGTCTCCAAGAGACCCAGTACTTC. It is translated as CASSHDRGSLQETQYF.

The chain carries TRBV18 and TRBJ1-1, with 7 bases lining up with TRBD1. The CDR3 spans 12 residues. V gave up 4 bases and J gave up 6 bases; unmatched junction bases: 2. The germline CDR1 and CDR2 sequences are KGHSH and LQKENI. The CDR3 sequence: CASSRQGAEAFF. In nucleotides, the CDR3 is TGTGCCAGCTCACGTCAGGGGGCTGAAGCTTTCTTT.

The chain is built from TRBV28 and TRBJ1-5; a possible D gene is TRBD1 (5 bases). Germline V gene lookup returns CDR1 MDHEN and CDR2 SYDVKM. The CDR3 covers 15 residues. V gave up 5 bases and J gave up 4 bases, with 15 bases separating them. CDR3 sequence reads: CASSPRGTVNQPQHF. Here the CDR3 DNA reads TGTGCCAGCAGTCCCCGGGGGACGGTTAATCAGCCCCAGCATTTT.

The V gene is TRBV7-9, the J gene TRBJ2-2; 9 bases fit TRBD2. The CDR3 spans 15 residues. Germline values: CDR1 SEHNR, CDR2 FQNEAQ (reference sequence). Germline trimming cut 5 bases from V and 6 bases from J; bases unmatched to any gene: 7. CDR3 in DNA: TGTGCCAGCAGCCTCCTAGCGGGAACCCCCGGGGAGCTGTTTTTT. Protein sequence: CASSLLAGTPGELFF.

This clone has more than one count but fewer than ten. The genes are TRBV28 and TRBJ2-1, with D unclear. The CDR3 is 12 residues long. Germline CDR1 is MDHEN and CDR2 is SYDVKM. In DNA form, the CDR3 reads TGTGGGACCTACCTCACCTACAATGAGCAGTTCTTC. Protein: CGTYLTYNEQFF.

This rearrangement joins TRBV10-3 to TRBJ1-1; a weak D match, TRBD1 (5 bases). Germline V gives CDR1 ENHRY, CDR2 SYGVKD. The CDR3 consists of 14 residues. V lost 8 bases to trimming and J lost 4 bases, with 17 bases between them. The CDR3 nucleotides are TGTGCCATCTCGGGGGGGGATGGGAGCACTGAAGCTTTCTTT. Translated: CAISGGDGSTEAFF.

The CDR3 nucleotides read TGCAGCGTCGGACAGGGAAGGGAGCTGTTTTTT. Amino acids: CSVGQGRELFF. The chain uses TRBV29-1 and TRBJ2-2; 8 bases are shared with TRBD1. Per germline, CDR1 SQVTM and CDR2 ANQGSEA. The CDR3 is made up of 11 amino acids. Trimming removed 6 bases from V and 9 bases from J; junction bases left unmatched: 3.

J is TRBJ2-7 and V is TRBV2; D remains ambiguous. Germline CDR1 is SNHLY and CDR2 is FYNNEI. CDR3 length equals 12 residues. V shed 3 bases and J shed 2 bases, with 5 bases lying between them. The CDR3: CASSDPAYEQYF. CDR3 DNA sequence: TGTGCCAGCAGTGATCCCGCCTACGAGCAGTACTTC.

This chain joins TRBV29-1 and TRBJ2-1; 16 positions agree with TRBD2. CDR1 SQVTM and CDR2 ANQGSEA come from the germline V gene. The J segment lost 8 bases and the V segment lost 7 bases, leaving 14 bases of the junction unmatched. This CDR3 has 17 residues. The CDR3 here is CSAPGLAGGPSMYEQFF. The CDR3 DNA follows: TGCAGCGCGCCGGGACTAGCGGGGGGGCCGAGTATGTATGAGCAGTTCTTC.

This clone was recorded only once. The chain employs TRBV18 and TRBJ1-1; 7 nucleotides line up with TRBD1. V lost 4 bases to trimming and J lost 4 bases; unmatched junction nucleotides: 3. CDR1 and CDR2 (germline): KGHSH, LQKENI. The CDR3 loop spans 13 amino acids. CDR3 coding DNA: TGTGCCAGCTCACGAGGGGGCACCACTGAAGCTTTCTTT. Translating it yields CASSRGGTTEAFF.

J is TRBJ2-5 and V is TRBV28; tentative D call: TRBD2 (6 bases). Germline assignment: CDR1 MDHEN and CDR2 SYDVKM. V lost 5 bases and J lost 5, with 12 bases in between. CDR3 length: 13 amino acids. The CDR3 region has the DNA TGTGCCAGCAGTGGAGGGCTTTGGGAGACCCAGTACTTC. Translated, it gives CASSGGLWETQYF.

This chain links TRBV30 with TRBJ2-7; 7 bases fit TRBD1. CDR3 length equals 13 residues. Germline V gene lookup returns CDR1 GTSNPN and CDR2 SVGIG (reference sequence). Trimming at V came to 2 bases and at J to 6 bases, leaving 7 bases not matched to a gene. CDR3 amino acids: CAWSSGTDREQYF. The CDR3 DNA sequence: TGTGCCTGGAGTTCCGGGACAGATCGCGAGCAGTACTTC.

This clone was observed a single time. The CDR3 protein is CASSTRASLNTEAFF. The DNA of the CDR3 is TGTGCCAGCAGTACCAGGGCAAGTTTGAACACTGAAGCTTTCTTT. The chain combines TRBV28 with TRBJ1-1, with a weak D call TRBD1 (5 bases). The V end was cut by 5 bases, the J end by 0 bases, with 13 bases between. Germline assignment: CDR1 MDHEN and CDR2 SYDVKM. This CDR3 spans 15 amino acids.

The CDR3 DNA reads TGTGCCAGCAGCTATAGCAATCAGCCCCAGCATTTT. Translation: CASSYSNQPQHF. The V gene is TRBV7-2, the J gene TRBJ1-5; D is uncertain. This CDR3 has 12 residues. The germline CDR1 and CDR2 sequences are SGHTA and FQGNSA. The V and J ends lost 4 bases and 0 bases respectively, with 1 base between them.

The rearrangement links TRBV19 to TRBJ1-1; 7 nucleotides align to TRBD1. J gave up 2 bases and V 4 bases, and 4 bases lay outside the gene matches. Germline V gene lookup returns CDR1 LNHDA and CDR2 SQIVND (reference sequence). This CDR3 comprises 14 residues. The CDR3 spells CASSRRQGNTEAFF. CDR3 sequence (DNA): TGTGCCAGTAGTAGAAGACAGGGCAACACTGAAGCTTTCTTT. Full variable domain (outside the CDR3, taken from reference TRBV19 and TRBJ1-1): DGGITQSPKYLFRKEGQNVTLSCEQNLNHDAMYWYRQDPGQGLRLIYYSQIVNDFQKGDIAEGYSVSREKKESFPLTVTSAQKNPTAFYLCASSRRQGNTEAFFGQGTRLTVV.

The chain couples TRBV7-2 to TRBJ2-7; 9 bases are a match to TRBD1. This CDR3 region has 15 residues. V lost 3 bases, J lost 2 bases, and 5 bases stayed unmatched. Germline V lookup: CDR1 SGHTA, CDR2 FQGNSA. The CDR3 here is CASSFWGQGTYEQYF. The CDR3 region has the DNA TGTGCCAGCAGCTTTTGGGGACAGGGAACCTACGAGCAGTACTTC.

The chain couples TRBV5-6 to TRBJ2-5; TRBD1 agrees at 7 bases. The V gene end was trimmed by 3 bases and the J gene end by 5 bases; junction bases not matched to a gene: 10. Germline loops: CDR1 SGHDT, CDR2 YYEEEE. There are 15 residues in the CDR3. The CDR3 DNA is TGTGCCAGCAGCTGGGGTGGGACAGTGGGGGAGACCCAGTACTTC. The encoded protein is CASSWGGTVGETQYF. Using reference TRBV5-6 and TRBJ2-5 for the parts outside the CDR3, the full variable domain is DAGVTQSPTHLIKTRGQQVTLRCSPKSGHDTVSWYQQALGQGPQFIFQYYEEEERQRGNFPDRFSGHQFPNYSSELNVNALLLGDSALYLCASSWGGTVGETQYFGPGTRLLVL.

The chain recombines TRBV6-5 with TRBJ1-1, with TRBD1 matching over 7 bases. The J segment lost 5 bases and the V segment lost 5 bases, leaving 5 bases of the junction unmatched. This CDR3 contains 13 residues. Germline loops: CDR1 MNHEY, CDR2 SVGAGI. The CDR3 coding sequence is TGTGCCAGCAGTCAGACAGGGAGGACTGAAGCTTTCTTT. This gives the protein CASSQTGRTEAFF.

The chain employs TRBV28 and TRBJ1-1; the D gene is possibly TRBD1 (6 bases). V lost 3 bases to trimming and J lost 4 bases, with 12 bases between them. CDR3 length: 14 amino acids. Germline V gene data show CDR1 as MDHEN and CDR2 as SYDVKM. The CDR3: CASSFWGRSTEAFF. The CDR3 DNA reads TGTGCCAGCAGTTTCTGGGGGCGAAGCACTGAAGCTTTCTTT. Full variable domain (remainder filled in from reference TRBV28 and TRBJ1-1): DVKVTQSSRYLVKRTGEKVFLECVQDMDHENMFWYRQDPGLGLRLIYFSYDVKMKEKGDIPEGYSVSREKKERFSLILESASTNQTSMYLCASSFWGRSTEAFFGQGTRLTVV.

CDR3 amino acids: CSVLGAPSYNEQFF. The DNA for the CDR3 is TGCAGCGTCCTTGGGGCCCCCTCCTACAATGAGCAGTTCTTC. The chain carries TRBV29-1 and TRBJ2-1, with D perhaps matching TRBD1 (5 bases). Trimming took off 6 bases at V and 0 bases at J, with 12 bases between the two ends. Germline lookup yields CDR1 SQVTM and CDR2 ANQGSEA. CDR3 size: 14 residues.

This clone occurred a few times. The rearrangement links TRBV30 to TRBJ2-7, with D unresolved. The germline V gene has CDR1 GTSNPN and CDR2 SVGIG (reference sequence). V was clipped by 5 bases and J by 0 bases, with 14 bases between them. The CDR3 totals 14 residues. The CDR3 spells CAWEEKVYSYEQYF. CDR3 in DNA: TGTGCCTGGGAGGAGAAGGTCTACTCCTACGAGCAGTACTTC.